Presented here are 13 T cell receptor beta chains from one specimen sequenced in a study of blood T cell repertoires in COVID-19 (dated by TCRdb to 2020 to 2022). Libraries came from the immunoSEQ multiplex PCR assay. TCRdb carries this immuneACCESS record with in-frame sequences only. Its versions omit some clonotypes, under half of them owing to an unresolved V gene in the studies checked, with the rest unexplained. The sample table lists about 170,000 clones, over 70% of them with a count of one. Roughly 19% of the sample comes from the top ten. Sample: peripheral blood. The receptors shown here come from a woman between 65 and 79 years old who had recovered from COVID-19.

The chain employs TRBV19 and TRBJ1-2, with D maybe TRBD1 (6 bases). Deletions cut 6 bases from V and 8 bases from J, with 16 bases between. The CDR3 is 13 residues long. The germline CDR1 and CDR2 sequences are LNHDA and SQIVND (reference sequence). CDR3 DNA: TGTGCCAGTAGGGACAGTCGAGTTGGCGGCTACACCTTC. This translates into CASRDSRVGGYTF.

V is TRBV5-6 and J is TRBJ2-7, with 9 bases aligning to TRBD1. With V trimmed by 4 bases and J by 2 bases, 7 bases remained unmatched. This CDR3 comprises 15 residues. Germline lookup yields CDR1 SGHDT and CDR2 YYEEEE. The CDR3 region has the DNA TGTGCCAGCAGCCCGGGACAGGGCCGACCCTACGAGCAGTACTTC. Amino acid sequence: CASSPGQGRPYEQYF.

The J gene is TRBJ1-2, the V gene TRBV12-5; maybe TRBD1 (5 bases). Trimming stripped 5 bases from V and 6 bases from J, with 13 bases between. The CDR3 runs 13 residues. The germline V gene has CDR1 LGHNT and CDR2 FRNRAP. The CDR3 nucleotides read TGTGCTAGTGGTCCGGGCCCCAGGGATGGCTACACCTTC. Protein sequence: CASGPGPRDGYTF.

This chain uses TRBV18 with TRBJ1-1, with 8 bases fitting TRBD1. Germline-derived CDR1 and CDR2 are KGHSH and LQKENI. The length of the CDR3 is 13 residues. J was trimmed by 8 bases and V by 6 bases; bases with no gene match: 8. The CDR3 nucleotides read TGTGCCAGCTCGGGAGGACAGGGACGAGAAGCTTTCTTT. Amino acids: CASSGGQGREAFF. Full variable domain (rest looked up from reference TRBV18 and TRBJ1-1): NAGVMQNPRHLVRRRGQEARLRCSPMKGHSHVYWYRQLPEEGLKFMVYLQKENIIDESGMPKERFSAEFPKEGPSILRIQQVVRGDSAAYFCASSGGQGREAFFGQGTRLTVV.

This clone came up once. The V gene is TRBV10-3, the J gene TRBJ2-3; 14 bases map to TRBD2. Germline CDR1 reads ENHRY; CDR2 reads SYGVKD. The CDR3 loop spans 17 amino acids. Trimming cost V 8 bases and J 2 bases; bases outside gene matches: 9. CDR3 sequence (DNA): TGTGCCATCGGGGGGGGGACTAGCGGGAGACACACAGATACGCAGTATTTT. Its protein product is CAIGGGTSGRHTDTQYF.

As to this clone: The sample has other DNA sequences that encode this CDR3 too. The chain recombines TRBV30 with TRBJ1-1; D perhaps matches TRBD1 (6 bases). The CDR3 contains 13 residues. Trimming removed 0 bases from V and 4 bases from J, with 9 bases in between. Germline lookup yields CDR1 GTSNPN and CDR2 SVGIG (reference sequence). The CDR3 DNA is TGTGCCTGGAGTGTACTAGGGGGCACTGAAGCTTTCTTT. Protein: CAWSVLGGTEAFF. The whole variable domain, filled in from reference TRBV30 and TRBJ1-1, reads SQTIHQWPATLVQPVGSPLSLECTVEGTSNPNLYWYRQAAGRGLQLLFYSVGIGQISSEVPQNLSASRPQDRQFILSSKKLLLSDSGFYLCAWSVLGGTEAFFGQGTRLTVV.

V and J are TRBV5-1 and TRBJ2-3, with TRBD1 identical over 11 bases. CDR3 length: 15 amino acids. Germline loops: CDR1 SGHRS, CDR2 YFSETQ. V was pared by 0 bases and J by 6 bases, with 3 bases of the junction left unmatched. CDR3 coding DNA: TGCGCCAGCAGCTTGGAGGGGACAGGGGGGGATACGCAGTATTTT. Translation gives CASSLEGTGGDTQYF. Full variable domain (outside the CDR3, taken from reference TRBV5-1 and TRBJ2-3): KAGVTQTPRYLIKTRGQQVTLSCSPISGHRSVSWYQQTPGQGLQFLFEYFSETQRNKGNFPGRFSGRQFSNSRSEMNVSTLELGDSALYLCASSLEGTGGDTQYFGPGTRLTVL.

The rearrangement links TRBV6-1 to TRBJ2-1, with D possibly TRBD2 on 5 matching bases. V was trimmed by 1 base and J by 1 base, leaving 8 bases between them. The CDR3 has 15 amino acids. The germline CDR1 and CDR2 sequences are MNHNS and SASEGT. In nucleotides, the CDR3 is TGTGCCAGCAGTGAAGGCCTAGCTTCCTACAATGAGCAGTTCTTC. Amino acid sequence: CASSEGLASYNEQFF.

The CDR3 loop reads CASSPPAGEAQYF. CDR3 sequence (DNA): TGTGCCAGCTCACCACCTGCCGGTGAGGCCCAGTACTTC. V usage is TRBV18 and J usage is TRBJ2-5; no clear D gene. CDR1 and CDR2 from the germline V gene are KGHSH and LQKENI. The CDR3 contains 13 residues. Trimming cost V 0 bases and J 9 bases, with 11 bases left between them.

The genes are TRBV7-9 and TRBJ2-7; 7 bases agree with TRBD2. This CDR3 has 14 residues. CDR1 SEHNR and CDR2 FQNEAQ come from the germline V gene (reference sequence). V trimming: 5 bases; J trimming: 4 bases; junction bases outside the gene matches: 8. The CDR3 reads CASSPGGSLYEQYF. CDR3 DNA: TGTGCCAGCAGCCCCGGCGGGAGTCTTTACGAGCAGTACTTC.

The sample holds a few counts of this clone. In DNA, the CDR3 is TGTGCCAGCAGCCCCCATGACGGGATGACGAATTCACCCCTCCACTTT. Translation: CASSPHDGMTNSPLHF. The chain links TRBV9 to TRBJ1-6; D remains unclear. CDR1 is SGDLS and CDR2 is YYNGEE in the germline V gene. V lost 4 bases, J lost 7 bases, and 18 bases lay in between. This CDR3 comprises 16 residues.

This clone was seen a few times. This chain uses TRBV7-9 with TRBJ1-5; D gene ambiguous. Germline loops: CDR1 SEHNR, CDR2 FQNEAQ (reference sequence). This CDR3 contains 12 residues. V gave up 5 bases and J gave up 4 bases, with 6 bases separating them. The CDR3 bases are TGTGCCAGCAGCAGTACTAATCAGCCCCAGCATTTT. Encoded protein: CASSSTNQPQHF.

This chain connects TRBV5-1 to TRBJ2-7, with 12 bases lining up with TRBD1. The V gene end was trimmed by 4 bases and the J gene end by 6 bases; junction bases not matched to a gene: 2. This CDR3 has 13 residues. Germline CDR1 reads SGHRS; CDR2 reads YFSETQ. CDR3 nucleotide sequence: TGCGCCAGCAGCCGGGACAGGGGGCCCGAGCAGTACTTC. Translating it yields CASSRDRGPEQYF.